What follows are 15 T cell receptor beta chains derived from one specimen sequenced in a study of T cell changes during pregnancy in multiple sclerosis. Only in-frame clones appear in the TCRdb table, and some are missing; sequencing was by immunoSEQ multiplex PCR. This repertoire shows more than 25,000 clones, 89% found once; its top ten account for around 10%. The sample consisted of CD8+ T cells from peripheral blood mononuclear cells, taken in the third trimester of pregnancy. Receptors originate from a female donor with multiple sclerosis, enrolled in a pregnancy study.

The rearrangement joins TRBV20-1 to TRBJ1-2, with D uncertain. The CDR3 contains 10 residues. Looked up from germline, CDR1 is DFQATT and CDR2 is SNEGSKA (reference sequence). CDR3 loop: CTAGGAGYTF. CDR3 sequence (DNA): TGCACCGCCGGCGGAGCGGGCTACACCTTC.

The chain joins TRBV9 to TRBJ1-2; TRBD1 aligns across 8 bases. The CDR3 runs to 10 residues. J gave up 12 bases and V 3 bases, and 1 base lay outside the gene matches. Germline assignment: CDR1 SGDLS and CDR2 YYNGEE. The CDR3 here is CASSGTGHTF. CDR3 in DNA: TGTGCCAGCAGCGGGACAGGGCACACCTTC.

As DNA, the CDR3 is TGTGCCAGCACCTCCCGGACTAGCGGGAGGGCCGTATACGAGCAGTACTTC. This encodes CASTSRTSGRAVYEQYF. The rearrangement links TRBV9 to TRBJ2-7, with 15 bases matching TRBD2. The length of the CDR3 is 17 residues. Germline assignment: CDR1 SGDLS and CDR2 YYNGEE. Unmatched junction bases numbered 11, after V lost 6 bases and J lost 4 bases.

This clone was observed a few times. The J gene is TRBJ2-1, the V gene TRBV6-4; D is perhaps TRBD1 (5 bases). The CDR3 is 15 residues long. Looked up from germline, CDR1 is MRHNA and CDR2 is SNTAGT. V lost 0 bases to trimming and J lost 1 base, with 7 bases between them. Here the CDR3 DNA reads TGTGCCAGCAGTGACTCAGGGGAATCCTACAATGAGCAGTTCTTC. Translating gives CASSDSGESYNEQFF.

This clone was picked up a small number of times. This chain joins TRBV9 and TRBJ2-1, with 10 bases matching TRBD2. Germline V lookup: CDR1 SGDLS, CDR2 YYNGEE. The CDR3 sequence is 16 residues long. V was pared by 0 bases and J by 9 bases, with 9 bases of the junction left unmatched. The DNA of the CDR3 is TGTGCCAGCAGCGTAGGGTCTAGCGGGGGAAAAGGTGAGCAGTTCTTC. Translation gives CASSVGSSGGKGEQFF.

The chain joins TRBV27 to TRBJ1-2; D is possibly TRBD1 (6 bases). CDR1 and CDR2 (germline): MNHEY, SMNVEV (reference sequence). V was shortened by 4 bases and J by 3 bases, with 12 bases between the two germline ends. This CDR3 is 14 amino acids long. CDR3 nucleotides: TGTGCCAGCAGTTCTATCCCAGGGGACTATGGCTACACCTTC. Translating gives CASSSIPGDYGYTF.

The chain joins TRBV13 to TRBJ2-5; D is uncertain. Germline V gives CDR1 PRHDT, CDR2 FYEKMQ (reference sequence). This CDR3 is built from 12 residues. Trimming removed 1 base from V and 5 bases from J, with 5 bases in between. CDR3 region: CASSLVLETQYF. CDR3 coding DNA: TGTGCCAGCAGCTTAGTCTTGGAGACCCAGTACTTC.

The V gene is TRBV6-6, the J gene TRBJ2-1, with D possibly being TRBD2 (6 bases). V was cut by 2 bases and J by 5 bases, with 13 bases left in between. The length of the CDR3 is 15 residues. CDR1 and CDR2 from the germline V gene are MNHNY and SVGAGI (reference sequence). CDR3 DNA: TGTGCCAGCAGTTACGGAGGGAACTACGACAATGAGCAGTTCTTC. Its translation is CASSYGGNYDNEQFF.

The rearrangement links TRBV6-1 to TRBJ2-7; TRBD1 aligns across 7 bases. The germline gives CDR1 MNHNS, CDR2 SASEGT. The trim removed 1 base at V and 0 bases at J, leaving 0 bases unmatched. The CDR3 has 14 amino acids. DNA of the CDR3: TGTGCCAGCAGTGAAGGGGACAGCTCCTACGAGCAGTACTTC. Residues: CASSEGDSSYEQYF.

The chain has TRBV6-5 and TRBJ2-2, with 7 bases lining up with TRBD1. The junction had 5 bases not matched to a gene; V was cut back by 8 bases and J by 5 bases. CDR3 length: 13 residues. The V gene's germline CDR1 is MNHEY and CDR2 SVGAGI. The CDR3 here is CASRKGATGELFF. The DNA of the CDR3 is TGTGCCAGCCGCAAGGGGGCGACCGGGGAGCTGTTTTTT.

The count of this clone is one. The chain uses TRBV19 and TRBJ2-1, with 7 bases matching TRBD2. The length of the CDR3 is 16 residues. Germline V gives CDR1 LNHDA, CDR2 SQIVND (reference sequence). J gave up 3 bases and V 5 bases, and 10 bases lay outside the gene matches. CDR3 bases: TGTGCCAGTAGTCGCGCCTGGGAGGGTCTCTACAATGAGCAGTTCTTC. Its translation is CASSRAWEGLYNEQFF. The variable domain in full, completed from reference TRBV19 and TRBJ2-1, reads DGGITQSPKYLFRKEGQNVTLSCEQNLNHDAMYWYRQDPGQGLRLIYYSQIVNDFQKGDIAEGYSVSREKKESFPLTVTSAQKNPTAFYLCASSRAWEGLYNEQFFGPGTRLTVL.

This clone was seen just once. V usage is TRBV11-2 and J usage is TRBJ1-1; D is possibly TRBD1 (6 bases). The CDR3 contains 17 residues. Trimming stripped 3 bases from V and 4 bases from J, with 21 bases between. Germline V lookup: CDR1 SGHAT, CDR2 FQNNGV. The CDR3 coding sequence is TGTGCCAGCAGCTTTGGGGGGGGCAACTTTTGGGCCACTGAAGCTTTCTTT. Translated: CASSFGGGNFWATEAFF. Filled out from reference TRBV11-2 and TRBJ1-1, the complete variable domain reads EAGVAQSPRYKIIEKRQSVAFWCNPISGHATLYWYQQILGQGPKLLIQFQNNGVVDDSQLPKDRFSAERLKGVDSTLKIQPAKLEDSAVYLCASSFGGGNFWATEAFFGQGTRLTVV.

This chain links TRBV6-5 with TRBJ2-3, with D possibly being TRBD1 (6 bases). The CDR3 covers 15 residues. Trimming shortened V by 2 bases and J by 1 base, and 10 bases separated the two germline ends. The germline V gene encodes CDR1 MNHEY and CDR2 SVGAGI. The CDR3, as DNA: TGTGCCAGCAGTTACGCGGCAGGGGGCACAGATACGCAGTATTTT. Translated, it gives CASSYAAGGTDTQYF.

This clone has only one observation. The chain has TRBV4-1 and TRBJ2-1; 7 nucleotides match TRBD2. This CDR3 has 15 amino acids. Trimming cost V 1 base and J 6 bases; bases outside gene matches: 6. Germline assignment: CDR1 MGHRA and CDR2 YSYEKL. CDR3: CASSQGPSGGNEQFF. In DNA form, the CDR3 reads TGCGCCAGCAGCCAAGGGCCCTCGGGGGGCAATGAGCAGTTCTTC.

The chain carries TRBV2 and TRBJ2-4; D is perhaps TRBD1 (5 bases). V shed 8 bases and J shed 4 bases, with 12 bases lying between them. The CDR3 spans 13 residues. Germline V gene data show CDR1 as SNHLY and CDR2 as FYNNEI. In DNA form, the CDR3 reads TGTGCCAGCGTTGGACACACGAAAAACATTCAGTACTTC. The encoded protein is CASVGHTKNIQYF.